A selection of T cell receptor beta chains follows, all from one sample in a study of control samples from healthy donors and cancer patients. TCRdb's table, derived via immunoSEQ multiplex PCR, lists solely in-frame clones and lacks some. The sample includes about 95,000 clones, about nine tenths of them seen just once. Sequencing was done on a sample of blood. These receptors were collected from a woman in her seventies in good health. Both conserved end residues are part of each CDR3. D genes are given only for firm matches. Only part of the rows carry a size: once, few, many, or a class if the clone is expanded.

clone size | J gene | CDR3 length | V gene | D gene | CDR3 DNA | CDR3 protein
- | TRBJ1-1 | 14 | TRBV19 | - | TGTGCCAGTAGTGACAGGTTCGGAAACACTGAAGCTTTCTTT | CASSDRFGNTEAFF
- | TRBJ1-4 | 18 | TRBV27 | TRBD1 | TGTGCCAGCAGTTCCCGGACAGGGGTACGCGCACTTAATGAAAAACTGTTTTTT | CASSSRTGVRALNEKLFF
- | TRBJ1-4 | 14 | TRBV20-1 | - | TGCAGTGCTAGTAGGGGTGCAACTAATGAAAAACTGTTTTTT | CSASRGATNEKLFF
- | TRBJ1-2 | 16 | TRBV4-3 | - | TGCGCCAGCAGCCAAGATCTGGTGGGGGGAGGCTATGGCTACACCTTC | CASSQDLVGGGYGYTF
- | TRBJ2-1 | 14 | TRBV30 | - | TGTGCCTGGAGTGTACGACGGGGAAACAATGAGCAGTTCTTC | CAWSVRRGNNEQFF
- | TRBJ1-2 | 13 | TRBV9 | - | TGTGCCAGCTCCAAGGAACCGATCTATGGCTACACCTTC | CASSKEPIYGYTF
few | TRBJ1-6 | 13 | TRBV30 | TRBD1 | TGTGCCTGGAGTGTACAGGGGGTCTCACCCCTCCACTTT | CAWSVQGVSPLHF
- | TRBJ2-5 | 14 | TRBV27 | - | TGTGCCAGCAGTCCCCGTTTGGACGCCGGGACCCAGTACTTC | CASSPRLDAGTQYF
- | TRBJ2-7 | 13 | TRBV6-6 | - | TGTGCCAGCAGTTCACCATCCTCCTACGAGCAGTACTTC | CASSSPSSYEQYF
- | TRBJ2-3 | 13 | TRBV3-1/TRBV3-2 | - | TGTGCCAGCAGCCAAGCCTCACCGCGGACGCAGTATTTT | CASSQASPRTQYF
- | TRBJ1-1 | 15 | TRBV9 | TRBD1 | TGTGCCAGCAGCCAGGGGGGCCGATTGAACACTGAAGCTTTCTTT | CASSQGGRLNTEAFF
- | TRBJ1-4 | 13 | TRBV20-1 | - | TGCAGTGCTAGTGTGGGGAGGAATGAAAAACTGTTTTTT | CSASVGRNEKLFF
few | TRBJ2-5 | 13 | TRBV9 | - | TGTGCCAGCAACCCTCGGAGCGGGGAGACCCAGTACTTC | CASNPRSGETQYF
- | TRBJ2-1 | 12 | TRBV11-3 | - | TGTGCCAGCAGCTTAGGAGACAATGAGCAGTTCTTC | CASSLGDNEQFF
- | TRBJ2-7 | 11 | TRBV5-1 | - | TGCGCCAGCAGCTTGGATTACGAGCAGTACTTC | CASSLDYEQYF
- | TRBJ2-7 | 13 | TRBV12-3/TRBV12-4 | - | TGTGCCAGCAGCCAAATACAGGGTTACGAGCAGTACTTC | CASSQIQGYEQYF
- | TRBJ1-1 | 14 | TRBV6-6 | - | TGTGCCAGCAGTTACGGCGTGGGGACCACTGAAGCTTTCTTT | CASSYGVGTTEAFF
few | TRBJ2-7 | 16 | TRBV11-2 | TRBD1 | TGTGCCAGCAGCTTAATTGGGGGACAGGCTAAGTACGAGCAGTACTTC | CASSLIGGQAKYEQYF
- | TRBJ2-3 | 16 | TRBV11-2 | TRBD2 | TGTGCCAGCAGCTTAGCCTTGCGGGGGAGCACAGATACGCAGTATTTT | CASSLALRGSTDTQYF
- | TRBJ1-1 | 15 | TRBV3-1/TRBV3-2 | TRBD1 | TGTGCCAGCAGCCAAGAAAGGGGGCGAGGCACTGAAGCTTTCTTT | CASSQERGRGTEAFF
- | TRBJ2-2 | 11 | TRBV5-1 | - | TGCGCCAGCAGTGACACCGGGGAGCTGTTTTTT | CASSDTGELFF
once | TRBJ2-3 | 13 | TRBV7-3 | - | TGTGCCAGCAGCCCGCAAGGGGCGGGTACGCAGTATTTT | CASSPQGAGTQYF
- | TRBJ1-1 | 14 | TRBV3-1/TRBV3-2 | - | TGTGCCAGCAGCCAAGTCGGGGCTAACACTGAAGCTTTCTTT | CASSQVGANTEAFF
few | TRBJ1-1 | 17 | TRBV5-1 | TRBD1 | TGCGCCAGCAGCTTGGGTTATTCCGGGACAGGGGGTACTGAAGCTTTCTTT | CASSLGYSGTGGTEAFF
- | TRBJ1-4 | 16 | TRBV7-5 | - | TGTGCCAGAAGCCCCCTCGGGGGGCCCCTTAATGAAAAACTGTTTTTT | CARSPLGGPLNEKLFF
- | TRBJ1-1 | 16 | TRBV6-1 | - | TGTGCCAGCAGTGAAGTAATTACCCGTACCGGGACTGAAGCTTTCTTT | CASSEVITRTGTEAFF
- | TRBJ2-6 | 16 | TRBV6-6 | - | TGTGCCAGCCGCCTTGAGGGGCGGACTGGGGCCAACGTCCTGACTTTC | CASRLEGRTGANVLTF